This T cell receptor (beta chain) was found in a study of T-cell reconstitution after alpha-beta-depleted transplantation in children. This clonotype has more than one count but fewer than ten. This sample's TCRbeta library carried unique molecular identifier barcodes. TCRdb re-analysed the PCR reads in MiXCR, keeping a single row per CDR3 protein. This table holds some 220,000 distinct CDR3 sequences, roughly 10% found once. The starting material was PBMCs from the stem cell graft donor, obtained from the stem cell graft. This sequence was found in a human donor who donated a stem cell graft to a child with acute lymphoblastic leukemia.

The CDR3 DNA sequence: TGTGCCAGCAGCCGCGGCGGTGAAAAACTGTTTTTT. Its protein is CASSRGGEKLFF. The chain carries TRBV3-1 and TRBJ1-4; D remains unclear. The CDR3 extends over 12 amino acids. The germline V gene encodes CDR1 LGHDT and CDR2 YNNKEL (reference sequence). V dropped 4 bases and J dropped 7 bases, with 7 bases sitting between them.